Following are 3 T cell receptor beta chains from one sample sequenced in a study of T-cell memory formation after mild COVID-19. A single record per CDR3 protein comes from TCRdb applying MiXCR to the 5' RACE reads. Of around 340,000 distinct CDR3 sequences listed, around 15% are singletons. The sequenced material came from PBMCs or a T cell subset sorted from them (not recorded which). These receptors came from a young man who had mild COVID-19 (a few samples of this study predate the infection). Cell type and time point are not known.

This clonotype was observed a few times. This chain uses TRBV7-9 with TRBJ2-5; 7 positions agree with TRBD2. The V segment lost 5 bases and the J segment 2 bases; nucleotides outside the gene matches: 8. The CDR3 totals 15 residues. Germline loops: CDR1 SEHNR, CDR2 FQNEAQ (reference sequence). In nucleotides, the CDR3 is TGTGCCAGCAGCCCGGCGCTAGCGGATCAAGAGACCCAGTACTTC. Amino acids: CASSPALADQETQYF.

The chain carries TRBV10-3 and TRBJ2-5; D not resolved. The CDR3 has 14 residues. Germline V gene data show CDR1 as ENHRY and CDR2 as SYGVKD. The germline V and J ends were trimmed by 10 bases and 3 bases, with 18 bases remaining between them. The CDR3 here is CATLAGFEEETQYF. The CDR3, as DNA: TGTGCCACACTCGCAGGCTTTGAAGAAGAGACCCAGTACTTC.

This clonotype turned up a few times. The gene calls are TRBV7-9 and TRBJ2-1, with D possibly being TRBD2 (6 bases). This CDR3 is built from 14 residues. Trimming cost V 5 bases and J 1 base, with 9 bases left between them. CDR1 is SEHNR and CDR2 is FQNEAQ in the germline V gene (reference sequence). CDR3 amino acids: CASSPGRSYNEQFF. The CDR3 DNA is TGTGCCAGCAGCCCGGGGAGGTCCTACAATGAGCAGTTCTTC.